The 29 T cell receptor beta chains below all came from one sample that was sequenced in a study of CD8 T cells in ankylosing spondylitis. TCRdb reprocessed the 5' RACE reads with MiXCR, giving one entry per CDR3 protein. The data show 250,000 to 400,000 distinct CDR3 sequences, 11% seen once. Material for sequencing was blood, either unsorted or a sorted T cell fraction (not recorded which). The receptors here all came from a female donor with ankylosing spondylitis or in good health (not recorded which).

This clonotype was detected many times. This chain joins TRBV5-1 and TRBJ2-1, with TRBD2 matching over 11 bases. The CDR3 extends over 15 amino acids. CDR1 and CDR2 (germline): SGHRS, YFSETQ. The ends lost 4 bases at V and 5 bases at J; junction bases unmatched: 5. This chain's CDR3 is CASSPTSGSDNEQFF. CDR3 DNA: TGCGCCAGCAGCCCTACTAGCGGGAGCGACAATGAGCAGTTCTTC.

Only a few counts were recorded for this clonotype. This chain's CDR3 is CASSPSPKTGELFF. In DNA, the CDR3 is TGCGCCAGCAGCCCCTCGCCTAAGACCGGGGAGCTGTTTTTT. The rearrangement joins TRBV5-1 to TRBJ2-2; no firm D call. V lost 4 bases and J lost 5, with 12 bases in between. CDR3 length: 14 amino acids. The germline V gene has CDR1 SGHRS and CDR2 YFSETQ.

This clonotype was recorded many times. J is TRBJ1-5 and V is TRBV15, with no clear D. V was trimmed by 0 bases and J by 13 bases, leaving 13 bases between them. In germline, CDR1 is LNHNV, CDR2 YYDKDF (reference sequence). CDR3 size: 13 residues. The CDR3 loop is CATSRDEKADQHF. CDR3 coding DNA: TGTGCCACCAGCAGAGATGAGAAAGCTGATCAGCATTTT.

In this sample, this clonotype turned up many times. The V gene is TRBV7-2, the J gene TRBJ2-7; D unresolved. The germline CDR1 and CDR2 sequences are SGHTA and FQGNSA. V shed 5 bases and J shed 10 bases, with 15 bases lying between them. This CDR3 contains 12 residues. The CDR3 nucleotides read TGTGCCAGCAGCCAAATCCACCCCTTTCAGTACTTC. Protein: CASSQIHPFQYF.

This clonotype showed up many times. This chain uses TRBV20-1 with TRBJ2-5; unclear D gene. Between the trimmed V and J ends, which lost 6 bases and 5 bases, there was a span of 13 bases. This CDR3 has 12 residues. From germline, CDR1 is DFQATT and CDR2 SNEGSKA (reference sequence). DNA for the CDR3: TGCAGTGCCCCGGACCAAGGGGAGACCCAGTACTTC. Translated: CSAPDQGETQYF.

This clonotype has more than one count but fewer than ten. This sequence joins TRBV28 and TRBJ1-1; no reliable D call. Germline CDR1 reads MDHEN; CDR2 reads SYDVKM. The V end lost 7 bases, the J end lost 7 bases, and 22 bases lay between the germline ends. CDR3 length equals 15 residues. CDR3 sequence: CASILNSGEGGEAFF. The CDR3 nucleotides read TGTGCCAGCATCCTTAATTCAGGTGAGGGAGGTGAAGCTTTCTTT.

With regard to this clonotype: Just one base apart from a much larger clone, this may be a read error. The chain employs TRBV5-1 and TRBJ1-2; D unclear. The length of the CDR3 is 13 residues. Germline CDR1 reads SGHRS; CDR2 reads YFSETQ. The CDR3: CASSLVTEDGYPF. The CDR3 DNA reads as TGCGCCAGCAGCTTGGTGACGGAGGATGGCTACCCCTTC.

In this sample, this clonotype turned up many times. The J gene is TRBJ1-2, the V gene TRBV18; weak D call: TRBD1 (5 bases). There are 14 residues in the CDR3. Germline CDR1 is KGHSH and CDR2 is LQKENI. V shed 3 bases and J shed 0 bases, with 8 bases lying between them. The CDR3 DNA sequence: TGTGCCAGCTCACCCGGGACCTCTAACTATGGCTACACCTTC. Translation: CASSPGTSNYGYTF.

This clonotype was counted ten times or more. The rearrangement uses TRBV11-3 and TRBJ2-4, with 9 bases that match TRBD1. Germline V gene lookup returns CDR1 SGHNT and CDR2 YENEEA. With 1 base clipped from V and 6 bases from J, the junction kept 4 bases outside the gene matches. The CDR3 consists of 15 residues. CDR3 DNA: TGTGCCAGCAGCTTAGGGACAGGGGAGGGAAACATTCAGTACTTC. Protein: CASSLGTGEGNIQYF.

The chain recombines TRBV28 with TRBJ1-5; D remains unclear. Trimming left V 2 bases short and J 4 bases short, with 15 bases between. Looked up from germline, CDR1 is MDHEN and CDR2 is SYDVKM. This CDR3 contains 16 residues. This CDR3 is CASSLEGPRRNQPQHF. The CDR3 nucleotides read TGTGCCAGCAGTTTAGAAGGTCCCCGGCGGAATCAGCCCCAGCATTTT. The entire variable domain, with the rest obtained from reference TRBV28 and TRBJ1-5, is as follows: DVKVTQSSRYLVKRTGEKVFLECVQDMDHENMFWYRQDPGLGLRLIYFSYDVKMKEKGDIPEGYSVSREKKERFSLILESASTNQTSMYLCASSLEGPRRNQPQHFGDGTRLSIL.

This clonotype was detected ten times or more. The CDR3 DNA follows: TGCAGCGTTGAGGGCACCGGAGGCACCTACAATGAGCAGTTCTTC. This sequence encodes CSVEGTGGTYNEQFF. The J gene is TRBJ2-1, the V gene TRBV29-1; D possibly corresponds to TRBD2 (5 bases). This CDR3 contains 15 residues. V was pared by 3 bases and J by 2 bases, with 14 bases between. From germline, CDR1 is SQVTM and CDR2 ANQGSEA.

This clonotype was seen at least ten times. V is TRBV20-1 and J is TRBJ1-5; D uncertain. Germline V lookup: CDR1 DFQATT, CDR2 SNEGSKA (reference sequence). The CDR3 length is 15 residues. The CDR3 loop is CSPFRPHDSNQPQHF. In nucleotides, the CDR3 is TGCAGCCCGTTTCGTCCACACGATAGCAATCAGCCCCAGCATTTT.

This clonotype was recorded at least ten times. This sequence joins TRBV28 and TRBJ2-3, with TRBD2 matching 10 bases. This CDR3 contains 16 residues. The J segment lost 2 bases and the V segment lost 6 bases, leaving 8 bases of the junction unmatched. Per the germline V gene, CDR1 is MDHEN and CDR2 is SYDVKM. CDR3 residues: CASSQRGTSVTDTQYF. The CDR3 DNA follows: TGTGCCAGCAGCCAAAGGGGGACTAGCGTCACAGATACGCAGTATTTT.

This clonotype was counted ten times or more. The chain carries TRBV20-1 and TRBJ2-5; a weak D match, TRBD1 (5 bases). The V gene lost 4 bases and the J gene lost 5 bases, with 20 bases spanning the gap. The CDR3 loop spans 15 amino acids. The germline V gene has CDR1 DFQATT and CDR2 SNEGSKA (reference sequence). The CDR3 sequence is CSATTAAGLVETQYF. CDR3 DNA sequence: TGCAGTGCTACCACGGCGGCAGGGTTAGTTGAGACCCAGTACTTC.

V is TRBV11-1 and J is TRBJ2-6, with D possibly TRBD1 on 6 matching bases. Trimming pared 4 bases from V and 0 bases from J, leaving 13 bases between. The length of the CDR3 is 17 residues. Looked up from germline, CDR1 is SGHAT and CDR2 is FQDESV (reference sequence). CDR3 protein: CASSSGQIFSGANVLTF. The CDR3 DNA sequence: TGTGCCAGCAGCTCCGGACAGATTTTCTCTGGGGCCAACGTCCTGACTTTC.

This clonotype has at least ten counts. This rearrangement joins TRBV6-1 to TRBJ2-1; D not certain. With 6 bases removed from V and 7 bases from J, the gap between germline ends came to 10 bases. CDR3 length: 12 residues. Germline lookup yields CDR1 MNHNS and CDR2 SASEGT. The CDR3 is CASRSLGNEQFF. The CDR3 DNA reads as TGTGCCAGCAGAAGTCTGGGTAATGAGCAGTTCTTC.

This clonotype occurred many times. The CDR3: CASSLWGEGYNEQFF. The DNA for the CDR3 is TGCGCCAGCAGCTTGTGGGGCGAGGGTTACAATGAGCAGTTCTTC. This sequence joins TRBV5-1 and TRBJ2-1; D is possibly TRBD1 or TRBD2 (5 bases each). The V gene's germline CDR1 is SGHRS and CDR2 YFSETQ. This CDR3 contains 15 residues. V was pared by 1 base and J by 4 bases, with 12 bases between.

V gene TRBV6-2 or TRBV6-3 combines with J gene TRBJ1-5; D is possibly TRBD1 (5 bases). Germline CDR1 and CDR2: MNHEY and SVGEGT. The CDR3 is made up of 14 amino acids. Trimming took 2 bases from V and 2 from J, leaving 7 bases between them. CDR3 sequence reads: CASSYVGGNQPQHF. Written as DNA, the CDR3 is TGTGCCAGCAGTTACGTGGGGGGCAATCAGCCCCAGCATTTT.

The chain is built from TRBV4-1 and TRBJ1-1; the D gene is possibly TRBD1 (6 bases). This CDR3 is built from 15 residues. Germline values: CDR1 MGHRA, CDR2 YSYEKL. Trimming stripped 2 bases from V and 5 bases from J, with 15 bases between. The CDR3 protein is CASSQFGTSRTEAFF. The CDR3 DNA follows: TGCGCCAGCAGCCAATTTGGGACATCCAGAACTGAAGCTTTCTTT.

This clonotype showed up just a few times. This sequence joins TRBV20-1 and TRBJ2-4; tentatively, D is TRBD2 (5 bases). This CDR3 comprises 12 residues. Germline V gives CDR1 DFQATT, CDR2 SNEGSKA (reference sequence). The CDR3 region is CSAEGPKNIQYF. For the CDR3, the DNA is TGCAGCGCTGAGGGCCCTAAAAACATTCAGTACTTC.

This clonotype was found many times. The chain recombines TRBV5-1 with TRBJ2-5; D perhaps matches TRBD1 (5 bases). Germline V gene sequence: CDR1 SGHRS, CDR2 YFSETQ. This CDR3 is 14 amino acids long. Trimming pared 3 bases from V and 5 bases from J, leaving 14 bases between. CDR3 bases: TGCGCCAGCAGCTCAAGACAGAATTCGGAGACCCAGTACTTC. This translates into CASSSRQNSETQYF.

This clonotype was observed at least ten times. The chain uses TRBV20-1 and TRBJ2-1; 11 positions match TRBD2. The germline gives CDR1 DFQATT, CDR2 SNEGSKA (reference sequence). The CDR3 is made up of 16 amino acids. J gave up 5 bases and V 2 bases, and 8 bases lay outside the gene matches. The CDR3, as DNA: TGCAGTGCTAGACAAATACTAGCGGGAGACGACAATGAGCAGTTCTTC. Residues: CSARQILAGDDNEQFF.

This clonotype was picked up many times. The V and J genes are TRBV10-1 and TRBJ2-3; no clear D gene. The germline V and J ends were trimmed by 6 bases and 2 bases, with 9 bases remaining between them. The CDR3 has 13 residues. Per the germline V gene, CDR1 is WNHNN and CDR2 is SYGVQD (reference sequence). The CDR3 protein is CASSINPTDTQYF. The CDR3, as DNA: TGCGCCAGCAGCATTAACCCCACAGATACGCAGTATTTT.

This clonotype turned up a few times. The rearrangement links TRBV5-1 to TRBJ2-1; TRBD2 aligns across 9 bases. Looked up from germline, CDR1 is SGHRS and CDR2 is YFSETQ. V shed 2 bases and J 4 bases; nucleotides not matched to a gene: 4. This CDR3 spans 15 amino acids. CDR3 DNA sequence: TGCGCCAGCAGCTTTTTAGCGGGGGTTTACAATGAGCAGTTCTTC. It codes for CASSFLAGVYNEQFF.

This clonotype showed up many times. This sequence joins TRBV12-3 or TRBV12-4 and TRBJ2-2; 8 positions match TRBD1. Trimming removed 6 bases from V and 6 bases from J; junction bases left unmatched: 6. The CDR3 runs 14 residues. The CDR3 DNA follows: TGTGCCAGCAGCCCGGACAGGGTCGCCGGGGAGCTGTTTTTT. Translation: CASSPDRVAGELFF.

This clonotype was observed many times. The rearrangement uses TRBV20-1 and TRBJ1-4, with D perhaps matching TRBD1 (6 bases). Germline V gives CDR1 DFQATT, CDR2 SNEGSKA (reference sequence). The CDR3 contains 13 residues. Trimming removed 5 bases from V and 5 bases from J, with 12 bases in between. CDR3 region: CSAGGGYNEKLFF. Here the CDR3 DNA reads TGCAGTGCTGGGGGGGGCTACAATGAAAAACTGTTTTTT.

CDR3 in amino acids: CASSLGDRVPQHF. CDR3 DNA: TGTGCCAGCAGTTTAGGGGACAGGGTGCCCCAGCATTTT. The V and J genes are TRBV28 and TRBJ1-5; TRBD1 agrees at 9 bases. With 2 bases clipped from V and 9 bases from J, the junction kept 2 bases outside the gene matches. The CDR3 covers 13 residues. CDR1 is MDHEN and CDR2 is SYDVKM in the germline V gene. The complete variable domain, with remaining parts taken from reference TRBV28 and TRBJ1-5, reads DVKVTQSSRYLVKRTGEKVFLECVQDMDHENMFWYRQDPGLGLRLIYFSYDVKMKEKGDIPEGYSVSREKKERFSLILESASTNQTSMYLCASSLGDRVPQHFGDGTRLSIL.

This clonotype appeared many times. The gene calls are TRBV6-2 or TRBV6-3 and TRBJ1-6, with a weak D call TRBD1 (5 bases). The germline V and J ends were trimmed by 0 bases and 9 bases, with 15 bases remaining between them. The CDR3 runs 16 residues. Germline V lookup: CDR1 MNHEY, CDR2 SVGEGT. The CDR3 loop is CASSYSGTVGGSPLHF. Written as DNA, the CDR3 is TGTGCCAGCAGTTACTCCGGGACGGTGGGGGGTTCACCCCTCCACTTT.

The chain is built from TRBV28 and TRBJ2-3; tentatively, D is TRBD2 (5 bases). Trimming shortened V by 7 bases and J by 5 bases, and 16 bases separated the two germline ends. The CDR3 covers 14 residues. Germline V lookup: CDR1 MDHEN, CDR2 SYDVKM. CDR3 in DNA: TGTGCCAGCACCCTCGGACCTGGAGGAGATACGCAGTATTTT. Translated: CASTLGPGGDTQYF.